This T cell receptor (beta chain) was identified in a study of OX40 agonist ivuxolimab in advanced cancers. About the research overall: Treatment of patients was with ivuxolimab, an agonistic anti-OX40 (CD134) antibody.

Profiled with immunoSEQ multiplex PCR; TCRdb holds only in-frame clones, not every one. Among around 50,000 clones listed, approximately 81% were seen once. Trimming left V 0 bases short and J 6 bases short, with 14 bases between. Germline CDR1 SGHRS, CDR2 YFSETQ. There are 15 residues in the CDR3. This clone has just one count. The input for sequencing was CD4+ or CD8+ T cells sorted from blood, taken in a trial of the OX40 agonist ivuxolimab. The chain uses TRBV5-1 and TRBJ2-3; D is perhaps TRBD2 (7 bases). The source of this sequence is an adult with an advanced solid tumor such as melanoma, head and neck, liver or kidney cancer. This chain's CDR3 is CASSLDGGGGDTQYF. In DNA, the CDR3 is TGCGCCAGCAGCTTGGATGGCGGGGGCGGGGATACGCAGTATTTT.